These 18 T cell receptor beta chains originate from one sample sequenced in a study of T cells in Graves' hyperthyroidism and ophthalmopathy. From RNA transcripts, TCR beta CDR3 regions were amplified. A set of HTBI primers served as the primers for a first-round RT-PCR of the TCR CDR3. MiXCR, run by TCRdb on the multiplex PCR reads, gives a single entry per CDR3 protein. The data show some 460,000 distinct CDR3 sequences, approximately 15% seen once. Source material: blood. The receptors were gathered from a woman under 30 with Graves' hyperthyroidism.

This clonotype has at least ten counts. The J gene is TRBJ2-3, the V gene TRBV10-3; TRBD2 matches at 8 bases. Germline V gene sequence: CDR1 ENHRY, CDR2 SYGVKD. V was pared by 2 bases and J by 2 bases, with 6 bases of the junction left unmatched. This CDR3 has 16 residues. CDR3 amino acids: CAISERASGSTDTQYF. The CDR3 DNA reads TGTGCCATCAGTGAGAGGGCTAGCGGGTCCACAGATACGCAGTATTTT.

This clonotype was recorded at least ten times. This sequence joins TRBV12-3 or TRBV12-4 and TRBJ1-2; D is unresolved. V was cut by 1 base and J by 2 bases, with 5 bases left in between. This CDR3 is 13 amino acids long. CDR3 DNA sequence: TGTGCCAGCAGTTTAGACAACAACTATGGCTACACCTTC. Protein: CASSLDNNYGYTF.

This clonotype showed up many times. The rearrangement links TRBV20-1 to TRBJ2-5; 14 bases match TRBD2. The ends lost 6 bases at V and 5 bases at J; junction bases unmatched: 8. Germline assignment: CDR1 DFQATT and CDR2 SNEGSKA (reference sequence). There are 15 residues in the CDR3. Written as DNA, the CDR3 is TGCAGTGCCCGACTAGCGGGAGGGCCGGGGGAGACCCAGTACTTC. It translates to CSARLAGGPGETQYF.

The CDR3 region has the DNA TGCGCCAGCAGCCAAGCGAAGACAGGGGCCCCCCTCTACGAGCAGTACTTC. Translating gives CASSQAKTGAPLYEQYF. The rearrangement joins TRBV4-1 to TRBJ2-7; 8 nucleotides agree with TRBD1. CDR1 and CDR2 from the germline V gene are MGHRA and YSYEKL. The CDR3 totals 17 residues. After removal of 1 base from V and 3 bases from J, the junction contained 11 bases not matched to a gene.

This clonotype was seen repeatedly, ten times or more. This chain uses TRBV28 with TRBJ1-4, with 7 bases aligning to TRBD1. The germline gives CDR1 MDHEN, CDR2 SYDVKM. The V gene end was trimmed by 5 bases and the J gene end by 5 bases; junction bases not matched to a gene: 5. This CDR3 comprises 14 residues. The CDR3 spells CASSLQGRNEKLFF. The DNA of the CDR3 is TGTGCCAGCAGTCTACAGGGGCGAAATGAAAAACTGTTTTTT.

The chain is built from TRBV29-1 and TRBJ2-4, with D hard to call. The CDR3 consists of 13 residues. V dropped 7 bases and J dropped 3 bases, with 13 bases sitting between them. Germline loops: CDR1 SQVTM, CDR2 ANQGSEA. The CDR3 here is CSAIRGNKNIQYF. DNA of the CDR3: TGCAGCGCGATCCGAGGAAACAAAAACATTCAGTACTTC.

This clonotype was recorded at least ten times. The chain has TRBV7-8 and TRBJ2-6; no clear D gene. Germline V gives CDR1 SGHVS, CDR2 FQNEAQ. Trimming took off 3 bases at V and 0 bases at J, with 6 bases between the two ends. The CDR3 contains 15 residues. CDR3 sequence (DNA): TGTGCCAGCAGCTTCAGCCTCTCTGGGGCCAACGTCCTGACTTTC. It is translated as CASSFSLSGANVLTF.

Turning to this clonotype: This sequence may be a read error, since a much larger clone differs from it by one base. The chain employs TRBV28 and TRBJ1-2; TRBD1 might be the D (5 bases). Germline assignment: CDR1 MDHEN and CDR2 SYDVKM. The CDR3 contains 15 residues. The CDR3 region has the DNA TGTGCCAGCTGGGGAGGGGCGCCTATTAACTATGGCTACGCCTTC. Translation: CASWGGAPINYGYAF.

The J gene is TRBJ2-5, the V gene TRBV15; 10 nucleotides line up with TRBD2. The CDR3 consists of 15 residues. Trimming removed 7 bases from V and 0 bases from J; junction bases left unmatched: 5. The germline gives CDR1 LNHNV, CDR2 YYDKDF (reference sequence). The CDR3 region is CATIALAGDQETQYF. The DNA for the CDR3 is TGTGCCACCATCGCTCTAGCGGGAGACCAAGAGACCCAGTACTTC. Full variable domain (missing parts from reference TRBV15 and TRBJ2-5): DAMVIQNPRYQVTQFGKPVTLSCSQTLNHNVMYWYQQKSSQAPKLLFHYYDKDFNNEADTPDNFQSRRPNTSFCFLDIRSPGLGDTAMYLCATIALAGDQETQYFGPGTRLLVL.

This clonotype was seen a few times. The chain links TRBV19 to TRBJ2-3; D gene uncertain. Trimming took off 0 bases at V and 3 bases at J, with 10 bases between the two ends. This CDR3 region has 15 residues. Per germline, CDR1 LNHDA and CDR2 SQIVND (reference sequence). The CDR3 sequence is CASSIDPGITDTQYF. The CDR3 DNA sequence: TGTGCCAGTAGTATAGATCCGGGTATTACAGATACGCAGTATTTT.

This clonotype was recorded at least ten times. J is TRBJ2-5 and V is TRBV6-1; 9 nucleotides align to TRBD1. V shed 6 bases and J 5 bases; nucleotides not matched to a gene: 10. This CDR3 region has 15 residues. Germline lookup yields CDR1 MNHNS and CDR2 SASEGT. The DNA for the CDR3 is TGTGCCAGCAGCCATCTGGGACAGGGCGGGGAGACCCAGTACTTC. Amino acid sequence: CASSHLGQGGETQYF.

The chain employs TRBV5-1 and TRBJ1-6; possible D gene TRBD1, 5 bases. The CDR3 is made up of 16 amino acids. Between the trimmed V and J ends, which lost 3 bases and 7 bases, there was a span of 17 bases. The germline CDR1 and CDR2 sequences are SGHRS and YFSETQ. The CDR3 coding sequence is TGCGCCAGCAGCTCCGAGGGGTCCTCGTACAATTCACCCCTCCACTTT. Translating gives CASSSEGSSYNSPLHF.

This clonotype was seen more than once but under ten times. The rearrangement joins TRBV5-1 to TRBJ2-2, with D perhaps TRBD1 or TRBD2 (5 bases each). Germline CDR1 SGHRS, CDR2 YFSETQ. V lost 1 base, J lost 1 base, and 8 bases lay in between. CDR3 size: 15 residues. The CDR3 is CASSLFGGNTGELFF. DNA of the CDR3: TGCGCCAGCAGCTTGTTTGGGGGGAACACCGGGGAGCTGTTTTTT.

This rearrangement joins TRBV6-1 to TRBJ2-7; 9 nucleotides align to TRBD1. With 6 bases clipped from V and 6 bases from J, the junction kept 9 bases outside the gene matches. The CDR3 has 14 residues. Germline V CDR1 and CDR2: MNHNS, SASEGT. Here the CDR3 reads CASRRTGGKGEQYF. CDR3 nucleotides: TGTGCCAGCAGACGCACAGGGGGCAAGGGCGAGCAGTACTTC.

Ten or more counts support this clonotype. CDR3 coding DNA: TGTGCCAGCAGTTTAACGGAAAGCTACAATGAGCAGTTCTTC. Its protein product is CASSLTESYNEQFF. The J gene is TRBJ2-1, the V gene TRBV28; D remains unclear. V was trimmed by 2 bases and J by 3 bases, leaving 8 bases between them. The CDR3 spans 14 residues. Germline V gene lookup returns CDR1 MDHEN and CDR2 SYDVKM.

The chain employs TRBV4-2 and TRBJ2-3; perhaps TRBD2 as D (6 bases). Trimming shortened V by 4 bases and J by 5 bases, and 19 bases separated the two germline ends. CDR3 length equals 16 residues. From germline, CDR1 is LGHNA and CDR2 YNFKEQ. Written as DNA, the CDR3 is TGTGCCAGCAGCCTACATCTCCTAGCGAATGGAGATACGCAGTATTTT. It encodes CASSLHLLANGDTQYF.

The chain employs TRBV4-1 and TRBJ1-1; D gene ambiguous. This CDR3 region has 15 residues. Germline lookup yields CDR1 MGHRA and CDR2 YSYEKL. Trimming removed 5 bases at V and 1 base at J, with 14 bases between. Here the CDR3 reads CASSLGRERNTEAFF. DNA of the CDR3: TGCGCCAGCAGCTTAGGACGGGAACGGAACACTGAAGCTTTCTTT.

This clonotype was counted ten times or more. The chain joins TRBV20-1 to TRBJ1-5; D remains ambiguous. The ends were cut back, 0 bases at V and 1 base at J, with 13 bases in the middle. CDR1 is DFQATT and CDR2 is SNEGSKA in the germline V gene (reference sequence). The CDR3 contains 16 residues. The CDR3 sequence: CSARDLGRKSNQPQHF. As DNA, the CDR3 is TGCAGTGCTAGAGATTTAGGGAGGAAAAGCAATCAGCCCCAGCATTTT.